The clone carrying this T cell receptor (beta chain) has more than one count but fewer than ten. Its specificity is not known. The CDR3 runs 17 residues. The V segment lost 5 bases and the J segment 4 bases; nucleotides outside the gene matches: 12. The data were taken from a study of T-cell memory formation after mild COVID-19. Study-level points and caveats: Nothing confirmed that second-wave clones peaking on day 37 were specific for SARS-CoV-2.

Each CDR3 protein gets one entry after TCRdb re-called the 5' RACE reads with MiXCR. The table lists 400,000 or so distinct CDR3 sequences, more than 20% of them singletons. The sample was PBMCs or a T cell subset sorted from them (not recorded which). The J gene is TRBJ2-1, the V gene TRBV12-3 or TRBV12-4; 9 nucleotides match TRBD2. This clonotype was sampled from an adult woman who had mild COVID-19 (a few samples of this study predate the infection). Cell type and time point are not known. The DNA of the CDR3 is TGTGCCAGCAGTAAAAATGCGGGGCTAGCGGGATACAATGAGCAGTTCTTC. This encodes CASSKNAGLAGYNEQFF.